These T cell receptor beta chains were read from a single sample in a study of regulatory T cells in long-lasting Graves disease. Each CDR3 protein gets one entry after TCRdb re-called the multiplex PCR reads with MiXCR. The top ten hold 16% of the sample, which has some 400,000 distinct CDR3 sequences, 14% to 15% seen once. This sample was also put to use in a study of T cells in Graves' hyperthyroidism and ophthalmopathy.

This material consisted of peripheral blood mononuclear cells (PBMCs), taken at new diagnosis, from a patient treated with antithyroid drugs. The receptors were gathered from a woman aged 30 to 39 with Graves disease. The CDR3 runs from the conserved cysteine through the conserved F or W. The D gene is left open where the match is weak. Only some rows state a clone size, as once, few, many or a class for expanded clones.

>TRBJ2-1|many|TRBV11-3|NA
CASSISVNEQFF
TGTGCCAGCAGCATTAGTGTCAATGAGCAGTTCTTC
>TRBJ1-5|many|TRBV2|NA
CASSRAIGRNQPQHF
TGTGCCAGCAGTAGGGCCATTGGGCGCAATCAGCCCCAGCATTTT
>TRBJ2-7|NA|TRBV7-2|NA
CASSFPSGRGSEQYF
TGTGCCAGCAGCTTCCCGAGCGGTAGGGGGAGTGAGCAGTACTTC
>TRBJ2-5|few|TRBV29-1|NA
CSVNHQETQYF
TGCAGCGTTAACCACCAAGAGACCCAGTACTTC
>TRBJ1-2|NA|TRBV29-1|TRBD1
CSVGTGTNYGYTF
TGCAGCGTTGGGACAGGGACGAACTATGGCTACACCTTC
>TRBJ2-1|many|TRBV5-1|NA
CASRSGRDGYNEQFF
TGCGCCAGCAGGTCAGGTCGGGACGGATACAATGAGCAGTTCTTC
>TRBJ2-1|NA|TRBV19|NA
CASQRPGLPLHNEQFF
TGTGCCAGCCAACGCCCAGGGTTGCCTTTACACAATGAGCAGTTCTTC
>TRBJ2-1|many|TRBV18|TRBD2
CASSPPEVGSGINEQFF
TGTGCCAGCTCACCACCGGAGGTTGGTAGCGGGATCAATGAGCAGTTCTTC
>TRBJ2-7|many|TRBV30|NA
CAWSNEEQYF
TGTGCCTGGAGTAATGAAGAGCAGTACTTC
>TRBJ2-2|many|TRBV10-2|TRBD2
CASSEVAGGRRDTGELFF
TGCGCCAGCAGTGAGGTAGCGGGAGGGCGTCGAGACACCGGGGAGCTGTTTTTT
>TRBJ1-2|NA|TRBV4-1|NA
CASSPLGAGNYGYTF
TGCGCCAGCAGCCCGCTTGGGGCAGGGAACTATGGCTACACCTTC
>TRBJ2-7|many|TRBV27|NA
CASSLRVLSSYEQYF
TGTGCCAGCAGCTTAAGAGTTCTGAGCTCCTACGAGCAGTACTTC
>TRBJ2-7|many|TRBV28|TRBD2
CASSYRTSGSYEQYF
TGTGCCAGCAGTTACCGGACTAGCGGGAGCTACGAGCAGTACTTC
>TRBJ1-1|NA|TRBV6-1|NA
CASSTYGGADTEAFF
TGTGCCAGCAGTACGTATGGTGGGGCTGACACTGAAGCTTTCTTT
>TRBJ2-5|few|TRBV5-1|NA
CASTGDRGTQYF
TGCGCCAGCACAGGGGACCGGGGGACCCAGTACTTC
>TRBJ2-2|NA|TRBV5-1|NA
CASRREGVTGELFF
TGCGCCAGCAGACGTGAGGGGGTCACCGGGGAGCTGTTTTTT
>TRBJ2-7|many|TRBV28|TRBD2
CATTLGLAGTYEQYF
TGTGCCACCACCCTCGGCCTAGCGGGAACCTACGAGCAGTACTTC
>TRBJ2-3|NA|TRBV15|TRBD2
CATSRDTLAGTTDTQYF
TGTGCCACCAGCAGAGATACCCTAGCGGGGACCACAGATACGCAGTATTTT
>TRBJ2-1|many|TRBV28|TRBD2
CASSPGVGGPYNEQFF
TGTGCCAGCAGCCCCGGGGTGGGAGGGCCCTACAATGAGCAGTTCTTC
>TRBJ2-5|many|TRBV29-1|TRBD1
CSVLDRGGETQYF
TGCAGCGTTCTAGACAGGGGGGGCGAGACCCAGTACTTC
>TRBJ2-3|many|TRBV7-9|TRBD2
CASSPRIAGDGTDTQYF
TGTGCCAGCAGCCCTCGGATAGCGGGAGACGGCACAGATACGCAGTATTTT
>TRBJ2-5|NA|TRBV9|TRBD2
CASSVGLAGGNQETQYF
TGTGCCAGCAGCGTAGGACTAGCGGGAGGCAACCAAGAGACCCAGTACTTC
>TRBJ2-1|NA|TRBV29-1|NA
CSVEDSNEQFF
TGCAGCGTTGAAGATTCTAATGAGCAGTTCTTC
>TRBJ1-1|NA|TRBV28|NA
CASSPNGRATEAFF
TGTGCCAGCAGCCCCAACGGCAGGGCCACTGAAGCTTTCTTT
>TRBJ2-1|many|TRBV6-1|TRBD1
CASSHPGQGSYNEQFF
TGTGCCAGCTCTCATCCGGGACAGGGGTCCTACAATGAGCAGTTCTTC
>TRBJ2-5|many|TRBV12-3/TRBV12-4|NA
CASTPGKIDPGKETQYF
TGTGCCAGCACCCCCGGGAAGATCGACCCAGGGAAAGAGACCCAGTACTTC
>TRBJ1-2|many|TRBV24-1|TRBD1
CATSDSGGAGYGYTF
TGTGCCACCAGTGATTCAGGGGGCGCAGGCTATGGCTACACCTTC
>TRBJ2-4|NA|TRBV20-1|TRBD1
CSARRGQSNIQYF
TGCAGTGCTAGGAGGGGACAGTCAAACATTCAGTACTTC
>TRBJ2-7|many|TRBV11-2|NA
CASSLLRETDEQYF
TGTGCCAGCAGCTTACTTAGGGAGACAGACGAGCAGTACTTC
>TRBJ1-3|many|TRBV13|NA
CASSRDSRDGNTIYF
TGTGCCAGCAGCCGTGACAGTCGAGATGGAAACACCATATATTTT
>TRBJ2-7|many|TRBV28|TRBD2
CASTSGKHYEQYF
TGTGCCAGCACCAGCGGGAAGCACTACGAGCAGTACTTC
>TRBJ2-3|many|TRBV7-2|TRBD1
CASSLRTGFTDTQYF
TGTGCCAGCAGCTTGAGGACAGGGTTCACAGATACGCAGTATTTT